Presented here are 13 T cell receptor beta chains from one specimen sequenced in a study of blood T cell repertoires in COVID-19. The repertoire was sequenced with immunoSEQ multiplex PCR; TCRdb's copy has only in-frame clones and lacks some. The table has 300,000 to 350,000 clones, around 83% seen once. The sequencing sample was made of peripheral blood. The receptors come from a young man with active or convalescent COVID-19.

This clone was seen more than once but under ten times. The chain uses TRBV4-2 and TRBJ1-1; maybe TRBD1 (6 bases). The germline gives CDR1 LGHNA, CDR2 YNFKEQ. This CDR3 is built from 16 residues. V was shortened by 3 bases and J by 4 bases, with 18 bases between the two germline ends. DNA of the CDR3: TGTGCCAGCAGCCAGGCGTCCAGGGGTTTCGGCACTGAAGCTTTCTTT. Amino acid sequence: CASSQASRGFGTEAFF.

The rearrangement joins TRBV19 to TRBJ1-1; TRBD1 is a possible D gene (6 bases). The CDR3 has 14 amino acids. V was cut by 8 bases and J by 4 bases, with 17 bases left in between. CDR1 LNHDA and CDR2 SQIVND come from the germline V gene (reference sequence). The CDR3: CASRVIQGITEAFF. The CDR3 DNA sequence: TGTGCCAGTCGGGTAATACAGGGTATCACTGAAGCTTTCTTT.

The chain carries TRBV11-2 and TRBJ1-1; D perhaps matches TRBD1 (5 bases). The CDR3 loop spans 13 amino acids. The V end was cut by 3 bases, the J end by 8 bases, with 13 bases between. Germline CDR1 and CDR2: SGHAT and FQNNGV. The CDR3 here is CASSFHGRGEAFF. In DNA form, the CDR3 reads TGTGCCAGCAGCTTTCATGGTAGGGGCGAAGCTTTCTTT.

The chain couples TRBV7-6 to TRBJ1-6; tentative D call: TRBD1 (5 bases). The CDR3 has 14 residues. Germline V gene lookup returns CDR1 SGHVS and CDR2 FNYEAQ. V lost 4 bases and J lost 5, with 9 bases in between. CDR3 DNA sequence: TGTGCCAGCAGCTCGACAGTGGATAATTCACCCCTCCACTTT. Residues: CASSSTVDNSPLHF.

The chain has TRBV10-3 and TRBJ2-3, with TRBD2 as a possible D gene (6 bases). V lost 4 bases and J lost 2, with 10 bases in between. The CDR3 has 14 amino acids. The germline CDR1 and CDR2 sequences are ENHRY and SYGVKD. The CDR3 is CAISVAGLTDTQYF. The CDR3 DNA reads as TGTGCCATCAGTGTGGCGGGACTCACAGATACGCAGTATTTT.

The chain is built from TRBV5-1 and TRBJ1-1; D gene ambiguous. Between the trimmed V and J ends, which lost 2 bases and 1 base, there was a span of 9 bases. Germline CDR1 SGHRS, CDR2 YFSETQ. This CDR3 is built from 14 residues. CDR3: CASSLNPRNTEAFF. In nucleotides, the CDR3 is TGCGCCAGCAGCTTAAACCCGAGGAACACTGAAGCTTTCTTT.

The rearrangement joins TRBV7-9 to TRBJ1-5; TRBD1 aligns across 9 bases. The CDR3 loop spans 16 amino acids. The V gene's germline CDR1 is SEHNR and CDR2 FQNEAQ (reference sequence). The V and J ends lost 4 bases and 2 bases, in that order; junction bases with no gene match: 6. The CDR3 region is CASSSRTGEGNQPQHF. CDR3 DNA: TGTGCCAGCAGCTCGCGGACAGGGGAAGGCAATCAGCCCCAGCATTTT.

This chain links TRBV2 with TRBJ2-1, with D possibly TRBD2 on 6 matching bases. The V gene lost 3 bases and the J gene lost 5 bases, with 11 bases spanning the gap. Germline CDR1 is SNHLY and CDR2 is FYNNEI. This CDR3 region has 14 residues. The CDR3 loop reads CASSEGGLNNEQFF. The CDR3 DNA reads TGTGCCAGCAGTGAGGGGGGACTCAACAATGAGCAGTTCTTC.

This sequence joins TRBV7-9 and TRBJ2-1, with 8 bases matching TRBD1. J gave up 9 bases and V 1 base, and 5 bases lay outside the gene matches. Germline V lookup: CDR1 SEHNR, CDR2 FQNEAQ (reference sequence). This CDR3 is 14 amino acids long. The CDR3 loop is CASSLGQGAPEQFF. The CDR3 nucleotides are TGTGCCAGCAGCTTAGGGCAGGGGGCGCCTGAGCAGTTCTTC.

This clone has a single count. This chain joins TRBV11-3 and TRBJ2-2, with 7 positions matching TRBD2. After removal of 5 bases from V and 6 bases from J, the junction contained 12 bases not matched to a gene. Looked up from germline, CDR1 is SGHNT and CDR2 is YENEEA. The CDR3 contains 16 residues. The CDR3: CASSHAPVAGPGELFF. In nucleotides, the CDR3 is TGTGCCAGCAGCCACGCACCGGTAGCGGGCCCCGGGGAGCTGTTTTTT.

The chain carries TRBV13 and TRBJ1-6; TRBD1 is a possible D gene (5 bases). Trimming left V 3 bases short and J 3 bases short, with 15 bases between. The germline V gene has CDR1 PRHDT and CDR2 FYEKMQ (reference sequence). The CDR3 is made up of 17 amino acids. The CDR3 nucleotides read TGTGCCAGCAGCTTGGGGCCCAACAGGCGCTATAATTCACCCCTCCACTTT. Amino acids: CASSLGPNRRYNSPLHF. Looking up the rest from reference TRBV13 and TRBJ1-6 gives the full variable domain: AAGVIQSPRHLIKEKRETATLKCYPIPRHDTVYWYQQGPGQDPQFLISFYEKMQSDKGSIPDRFSAQQFSDYHSELNMSSLELGDSALYFCASSLGPNRRYNSPLHFGNGTRLTVT.

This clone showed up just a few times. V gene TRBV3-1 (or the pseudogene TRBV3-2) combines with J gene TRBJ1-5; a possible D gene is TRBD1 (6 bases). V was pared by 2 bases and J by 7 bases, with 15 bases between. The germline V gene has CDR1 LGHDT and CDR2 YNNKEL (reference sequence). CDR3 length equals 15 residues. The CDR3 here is CASSQLTGRDQPQHF. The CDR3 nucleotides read TGTGCCAGCAGCCAATTAACAGGGAGGGACCAGCCCCAGCATTTT.

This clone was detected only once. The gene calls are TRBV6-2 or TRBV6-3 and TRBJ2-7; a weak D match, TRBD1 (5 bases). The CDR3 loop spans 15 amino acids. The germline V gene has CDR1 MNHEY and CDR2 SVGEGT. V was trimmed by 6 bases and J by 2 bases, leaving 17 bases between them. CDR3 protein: CASSIGALFPYEQYF. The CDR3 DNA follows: TGTGCCAGCAGCATTGGGGCCTTATTTCCCTACGAGCAGTACTTC.